These 19 T cell receptor beta chains came from one sample sequenced in a study of radiotherapy plus CTLA-4 blockade in lung cancer. Profiled with immunoSEQ multiplex PCR; TCRdb holds only in-frame clones, not every one. Of under 65,000 clones in the sample, approximately 80% were seen once. Sequencing was performed on peripheral blood, taken from a patient treated with radiotherapy plus ipilimumab. These receptors originate from a human donor with non-small cell lung cancer whose response to radiotherapy plus ipilimumab could not be evaluated.

The CDR3, as DNA: TGTGCCAGCACCACGACGGGGAACATTCAGTACTTC. As protein: CASTTTGNIQYF. V is TRBV11-2 and J is TRBJ2-4, with D possibly TRBD2 on 5 matching bases. The germline V gene has CDR1 SGHAT and CDR2 FQNNGV. V lost 7 bases to trimming and J lost 7 bases, with 11 bases between them. The CDR3 extends over 12 amino acids.

CDR3 region: CAGRTRGTYEQYF. The CDR3, as DNA: TGTGCCGGGCGGACCAGGGGAACCTACGAGCAGTACTTC. This chain connects TRBV27 to TRBJ2-7; possible D gene TRBD1, 6 bases. The CDR3 length is 13 residues. Germline assignment: CDR1 MNHEY and CDR2 SMNVEV (reference sequence). Trimming took off 11 bases at V and 2 bases at J, with 16 bases between the two ends.

This chain joins TRBV6-5 and TRBJ2-1, with a weak D call TRBD2 (6 bases). In germline, CDR1 is MNHEY, CDR2 SVGAGI. The CDR3 length is 15 residues. V lost 2 bases and J lost 3, with 11 bases in between. CDR3 sequence: CASSYGAGNYNEQFF. In DNA, the CDR3 is TGTGCCAGCAGTTACGGGGCGGGGAACTACAATGAGCAGTTCTTC.

The chain couples TRBV2 to TRBJ1-1; perhaps TRBD1 as D (5 bases). V was trimmed by 2 bases and J by 1 base, leaving 11 bases between them. CDR1 and CDR2 (germline): SNHLY, FYNNEI. The CDR3 has 15 residues. The CDR3 protein is CASSEFGQGNTEAFF. In DNA form, the CDR3 reads TGTGCCAGCAGTGAATTCGGGCAGGGGAACACTGAAGCTTTCTTT.

V gene TRBV18 combines with J gene TRBJ2-7; the match to TRBD2 covers 7 bases. The trim removed 8 bases at V and 3 bases at J, leaving 7 bases unmatched. Germline-derived CDR1 and CDR2 are KGHSH and LQKENI. This CDR3 has 13 residues. DNA for the CDR3: TGTGCCAGCACCGTGAGCGGGAACTACGAGCAGTACTTC. Amino acids: CASTVSGNYEQYF.

This clone showed up just a few times. The genes are TRBV21-1 and TRBJ2-7; TRBD1 is the table's D call and was not checked against the DNA. TRBV21-1 is termed a pseudogene. CDR3 length: 12 amino acids. The CDR3 DNA is TGTGCCAGCAACACCCACCGCTACGAGCAGTACTTC. It yields the protein CASNTHRYEQYF.

The chain is built from TRBV9 and TRBJ2-1, with TRBD2 identical over 8 bases. J gave up 4 bases and V 4 bases, and 4 bases lay outside the gene matches. Germline V CDR1 and CDR2: SGDLS, YYNGEE. The length of the CDR3 is 14 residues. The chain's CDR3 is CASSPGGGYNEQFF. The CDR3 DNA reads as TGTGCCAGCAGCCCCGGGGGGGGGTACAATGAGCAGTTCTTC.

The chain combines TRBV7-2 with TRBJ1-2; 12 bases line up with TRBD1. This CDR3 is 19 amino acids long. Losses at the gene ends were 1 base for V and 4 bases for J; bases not matched to a gene: 13. Germline V gene sequence: CDR1 SGHTA, CDR2 FQGNSA. CDR3 in DNA: TGTGCCAGCAGCTTAGTATGGGACAGGGGGCAAACCTGGGCCTATGGCTACACCTTC. Translation: CASSLVWDRGQTWAYGYTF.

The chain has TRBV7-6 and TRBJ1-1; D is unresolved. CDR1 and CDR2 from the germline V gene are SGHVS and FNYEAQ. V gave up 1 base and J gave up 1 base, with 10 bases separating them. The CDR3 is 15 residues long. The CDR3: CASSLDRRKNTEAFF. The CDR3 DNA follows: TGTGCCAGCAGCTTAGACAGACGGAAGAACACTGAAGCTTTCTTT.

The J gene is TRBJ1-2, the V gene TRBV19; 8 positions match TRBD1. CDR1 is LNHDA, CDR2 SQIVND, per germline (reference sequence). The CDR3 is made up of 16 amino acids. With 5 bases clipped from V and 5 bases from J, the junction kept 13 bases outside the gene matches. The CDR3 region is CASSDPGTGELYGYTF. The CDR3 DNA follows: TGTGCCAGTAGTGATCCCGGGACAGGAGAGTTGTATGGCTACACCTTC.

V usage is TRBV7-2 and J usage is TRBJ1-1, with 9 bases matching TRBD1. Germline V lookup: CDR1 SGHTA, CDR2 FQGNSA. This CDR3 has 14 residues. Trimming at V came to 5 bases and at J to 5 bases, leaving 6 bases not matched to a gene. CDR3 bases: TGTGCCAGCAGCATCAACAGGGGGCGAACTGAAGCTTTCTTT. Protein sequence: CASSINRGRTEAFF. The variable domain in full, with the rest retrieved from reference TRBV7-2 and TRBJ1-1, is GAGVSQSPSNKVTEKGKDVELRCDPISGHTALYWYRQSLGQGLEFLIYFQGNSAPDKSGLPSDRFSAERTGGSVSTLTIQRTQQEDSAVYLCASSINRGRTEAFFGQGTRLTVV.

This sequence joins TRBV15 and TRBJ2-4; 12 bases line up with TRBD2. The CDR3 consists of 16 residues. Germline assignment: CDR1 LNHNV and CDR2 YYDKDF (reference sequence). The V segment lost 1 base and the J segment 8 bases; nucleotides outside the gene matches: 6. CDR3 in DNA: TGTGCCACCAGCAGAGGGGCTAGCGGGAGGGGGGACATTCAGTACTTC. Translated, it gives CATSRGASGRGDIQYF.

The chain joins TRBV5-4 to TRBJ2-5, with TRBD2 as a possible D gene (6 bases). There are 13 residues in the CDR3. Germline CDR1 is SGHNT and CDR2 is YYREEE (reference sequence). Trimming cost V 2 bases and J 3 bases, with 8 bases left between them. CDR3 region: CASSFWGEETQYF. The CDR3 DNA sequence: TGTGCCAGCAGCTTCTGGGGGGAAGAGACCCAGTACTTC.

This chain uses TRBV27 with TRBJ1-1; maybe TRBD1 (5 bases). The CDR3 is 12 residues long. Per the germline V gene, CDR1 is MNHEY and CDR2 is SMNVEV (reference sequence). V lost 4 bases to trimming and J lost 3 bases, with 6 bases between them. The CDR3 DNA reads TGTGCCAGCAGTTCAGGGTACACTGAAGCTTTCTTT. It yields the protein CASSSGYTEAFF.

The rearrangement uses TRBV9 and TRBJ1-2, with D maybe TRBD1 (5 bases). The CDR3 is 18 residues long. Germline CDR1 is SGDLS and CDR2 is YYNGEE. Trimming took off 3 bases at V and 8 bases at J, with 29 bases between the two ends. The CDR3 loop reads CASSERGGRQPQTWGYTF. For the CDR3, the DNA is TGTGCCAGCAGCGAGAGGGGAGGGAGACAACCCCAAACCTGGGGCTACACCTTC.

About this clone: The junction does not match germline at one end; this may be a read error. The V call is TRBV7-7, the J call TRBJ2-7; 9 nucleotides match TRBD1. Germline assignment: CDR1 SSHAT and CDR2 FNYEAQ (reference sequence). The CDR3 runs 14 residues. The CDR3 DNA sequence: TGTGCTAGCAGTCGGTCGGACAGGGGACACGAGCAGTACTTC. Amino acids: CASSRSDRGHEQYF. Filled out from reference TRBV7-7 and TRBJ2-7, the complete variable domain reads GAGVSQSPRYKVTKRGQDVTLRCDPISSHATLYWYQQALGQGPEFLTYFNYEAQPDKSGLPSDRFSAERPEGSISTLTIQRTEQRDSAMYRCASSRSDRGHEQYFGPGTRLTVT.

The rearrangement joins TRBV2 to TRBJ1-6, with a weak D call TRBD1 (5 bases). Germline assignment: CDR1 SNHLY and CDR2 FYNNEI. CDR3 length: 15 amino acids. V lost 5 bases and J 3 bases, leaving 11 bases between the germline ends. CDR3 sequence (DNA): TGTGCCAGCAGTAGACAGAACCACTATAATTCACCCCTCCACTTT. It specifies CASSRQNHYNSPLHF.

This clone was counted a single time. V gene TRBV5-4 combines with J gene TRBJ1-4; 7 bases match TRBD1. Germline V gene lookup returns CDR1 SGHNT and CDR2 YYREEE (reference sequence). The CDR3 consists of 14 residues. V shed 3 bases and J 7 bases; nucleotides not matched to a gene: 6. CDR3 DNA: TGTGCCAGCAGCTCCAGACAGGGTGCTGAAAAACTGTTTTTT. Encoded protein: CASSSRQGAEKLFF.

V usage is TRBV5-1 and J usage is TRBJ2-3, with 10 bases identical to TRBD2. Looked up from germline, CDR1 is SGHRS and CDR2 is YFSETQ. This CDR3 has 15 amino acids. V gave up 4 bases and J gave up 2 bases; unmatched junction bases: 4. CDR3 residues: CASSNLAGDTDTQYF. In DNA, the CDR3 is TGCGCCAGCAGCAATCTAGCGGGGGACACAGATACGCAGTATTTT. The full variable domain, with the rest looked up from reference TRBV5-1 and TRBJ2-3, is KAGVTQTPRYLIKTRGQQVTLSCSPISGHRSVSWYQQTPGQGLQFLFEYFSETQRNKGNFPGRFSGRQFSNSRSEMNVSTLELGDSALYLCASSNLAGDTDTQYFGPGTRLTVL.